Below are 25 T cell receptor beta chains sequenced from a single sample in a study of T-cell memory formation after mild COVID-19. In TCRdb, the 5' RACE reads were re-called with MiXCR into one record per CDR3 protein. The repertoire holds 100,000 to 150,000 distinct CDR3 sequences, with less than 6.5% as singletons. The sample taken for sequencing was PBMCs or a T cell subset sorted from them (not recorded which). The receptors derive from an adult woman who had mild COVID-19 (a few samples of this study predate the infection). Cell type and time point are not known.

There are many counts of this clonotype. The chain combines TRBV7-6 with TRBJ2-2, with D unresolved. CDR1 SGHVS and CDR2 FNYEAQ come from the germline V gene. The CDR3 is 13 amino acids. V shed 3 bases and J shed 9 bases, with 11 bases lying between them. CDR3 loop: CASSFSLGRELFF. CDR3 coding DNA: TGTGCCAGCAGCTTCTCCCTAGGGCGGGAGCTGTTTTTT.

Details on this clonotype: A single base separates this from a much larger clone, so it may be a read error. The V gene is TRBV9, the J gene TRBJ1-1; D is uncertain. CDR1 and CDR2 from the germline V gene are SGDLS and YYNGEE. This CDR3 is 13 amino acids long. CDR3 coding DNA: TGTGCCGGCAGCGTAGCTGCGAACACTGAAGCTTTCTTT. It specifies CAGSVAANTEAFF.

Only a few counts were recorded for this clonotype. The chain has TRBV6-5 and TRBJ2-2, with 12 bases aligning to TRBD2. The J segment lost 1 base and the V segment lost 5 bases, leaving 2 bases of the junction unmatched. Germline V gene lookup returns CDR1 MNHEY and CDR2 SVGAGI. The CDR3 sequence is 16 residues long. CDR3 bases: TGTGCCAGCAGTGGGGGACTAGCGGGGAACACCGGGGAGCTGTTTTTT. Translating it yields CASSGGLAGNTGELFF.

This clonotype was detected ten times or more. The genes are TRBV4-3 and TRBJ2-1; D perhaps matches TRBD2 (6 bases). The V end lost 0 bases, the J end lost 0 bases, and 9 bases lay between the germline ends. The CDR3 has 16 residues. CDR1 LGHNA and CDR2 YSLEER come from the germline V gene. CDR3 amino acids: CASSQDWRDSYNEQFF. CDR3 DNA: TGCGCCAGCAGCCAAGATTGGCGGGACTCCTACAATGAGCAGTTCTTC.

This clonotype showed up just a few times. This rearrangement joins TRBV18 to TRBJ2-7; no firm D call. Per germline, CDR1 KGHSH and CDR2 LQKENI. V was clipped by 2 bases and J by 3 bases, with 8 bases between them. The CDR3 is made up of 13 amino acids. For the CDR3, the DNA is TGTGCCAGCTCACCAACAGACATCTACGAGCAGTACTTC. Residues: CASSPTDIYEQYF.

This clonotype turned up a few times. The V and J genes are TRBV24-1 and TRBJ2-5, with D possibly being TRBD1 or TRBD2 (6 bases each). CDR3 size: 15 residues. The V gene's germline CDR1 is KGHDR and CDR2 SFDVKD. Trimming stripped 5 bases from V and 0 bases from J, with 12 bases between. CDR3 residues: CATSGRGQYQETQYF. DNA for the CDR3: TGTGCCACCAGTGGTCGGGGGCAGTACCAAGAGACCCAGTACTTC.

The J gene is TRBJ2-3, the V gene TRBV12-3 or TRBV12-4, with TRBD2 matching over 13 bases. Losses at the gene ends were 4 bases for V and 2 bases for J; bases not matched to a gene: 3. The CDR3 sequence is 16 residues long. CDR3 residues: CASSWTSGGFTDTQYF. CDR3 nucleotides: TGTGCCAGCAGTTGGACTAGCGGGGGATTCACAGATACGCAGTATTTT.

CDR3 sequence reads: CASSSGQTAEAFF. The DNA of the CDR3 is TGCGCCAGCAGCTCGGGACAGACTGCTGAAGCTTTCTTT. The chain carries TRBV5-1 and TRBJ1-1, with TRBD1 matching over 7 bases. The CDR3 totals 13 residues. The V gene's germline CDR1 is SGHRS and CDR2 YFSETQ. The junction had 5 bases not matched to a gene; V was cut back by 3 bases and J by 6 bases.

Only a few counts were recorded for this clonotype. The chain links TRBV6-5 to TRBJ2-7; 8 bases map to TRBD2. The CDR3 extends over 15 amino acids. The germline V gene has CDR1 MNHEY and CDR2 SVGAGI. V was clipped by 4 bases and J by 2 bases; unmatched bases: 7. The CDR3 protein is CASSSLTGGTYEQYF. The CDR3 DNA reads TGTGCCAGCAGTTCCTTGACGGGAGGGACCTACGAGCAGTACTTC.

This clonotype has just a few counts. The chain employs TRBV2 and TRBJ2-3; TRBD2 matches 7 bases. This CDR3 has 16 residues. V shed 0 bases and J 4 bases; nucleotides not matched to a gene: 7. Germline loops: CDR1 SNHLY, CDR2 FYNNEI. The CDR3 loop reads CASSEAFRTSPDTQYF. The CDR3 DNA reads as TGTGCCAGCAGTGAAGCATTCCGGACTAGTCCAGATACGCAGTATTTT.

V and J are TRBV30 and TRBJ2-3, with D hard to call. The germline V gene has CDR1 GTSNPN and CDR2 SVGIG (reference sequence). The CDR3 spans 12 residues. Trimming pared 2 bases from V and 1 base from J, leaving 4 bases between. Here the CDR3 reads CAWSPGTDTQYF. The DNA for the CDR3 is TGTGCCTGGAGTCCAGGCACAGATACGCAGTATTTT.

J is TRBJ1-2 and V is TRBV20-1; D is possibly TRBD1 (5 bases). Trimming removed 3 bases from V and 3 bases from J, with 17 bases in between. Germline values: CDR1 DFQATT, CDR2 SNEGSKA (reference sequence). CDR3 length: 15 residues. The CDR3 sequence: CSASGGGILHYGYTF. CDR3 bases: TGCAGTGCTAGCGGGGGGGGAATATTGCACTATGGCTACACCTTC.

This clonotype occurred many times. The chain is built from TRBV3-1 and TRBJ2-7; D tentatively fits TRBD1 or TRBD2 (6 bases each). The CDR3 sequence is 14 residues long. The germline V gene encodes CDR1 LGHDT and CDR2 YNNKEL (reference sequence). V lost 2 bases, J lost 6 bases, and 14 bases lay in between. CDR3 sequence: CASSQRSGGGEQYF. Written as DNA, the CDR3 is TGTGCCAGCAGCCAACGATCCGGGGGCGGCGAGCAGTACTTC.

This clonotype came up a few times. This sequence joins TRBV21-1 and TRBJ2-3; the table's D call TRBD2 went unverified against the DNA. TRBV21-1 corresponds to a pseudogene. The CDR3 consists of 18 residues. Here the CDR3 reads CASSKPPSSHPTTDTQYF. The CDR3 nucleotides are TGTGCCAGCAGCAAACCTCCAAGTTCCCATCCCACCACAGATACGCAGTATTTT.

The chain joins TRBV2 to TRBJ2-3; D ambiguous. Germline-derived CDR1 and CDR2 are SNHLY and FYNNEI. This CDR3 is built from 17 residues. V was trimmed by 0 bases and J by 0 bases, leaving 13 bases between them. This chain's CDR3 is CASSEALLFQSTDTQYF. The CDR3 coding sequence is TGTGCCAGCAGTGAAGCACTCCTATTCCAAAGCACAGATACGCAGTATTTT.

This clonotype was counted many times. This rearrangement joins TRBV20-1 to TRBJ2-7, with TRBD2 matching 12 bases. CDR1 and CDR2 from the germline V gene are DFQATT and SNEGSKA (reference sequence). The CDR3 is 15 residues long. J was trimmed by 5 bases and V by 6 bases; bases with no gene match: 11. The CDR3 DNA is TGCAGTGCGCGACCTAGCGGGAGGGTGTCGGACGAGCAGTACTTC. It encodes CSARPSGRVSDEQYF.

The chain joins TRBV5-5 to TRBJ2-7, with D possibly being TRBD1 (6 bases). Per the germline V gene, CDR1 is SGHKS and CDR2 is YYEKEE (reference sequence). V lost 4 bases and J lost 3, with 17 bases in between. The CDR3 sequence is 15 residues long. CDR3 sequence reads: CASSPTGQFNYEQYF. DNA of the CDR3: TGTGCCAGCAGCCCAACAGGACAGTTCAACTACGAGCAGTACTTC. Drawing the rest from reference TRBV5-5 and TRBJ2-7, the complete variable domain is DAGVTQSPTHLIKTRGQQVTLRCSPISGHKSVSWYQQVLGQGPQFIFQYYEKEERGRGNFPDRFSARQFPNYSSELNVNALLLGDSALYLCASSPTGQFNYEQYFGPGTRLTVT.

This clonotype has only a few counts. The chain has TRBV29-1 and TRBJ2-3; unclear D gene. Trimming removed 3 bases at V and 6 bases at J, with 13 bases between. From germline, CDR1 is SQVTM and CDR2 ANQGSEA. The CDR3 length is 13 residues. The CDR3 DNA reads as TGCAGCGTTGAGGAACCACCTAGGGATACGCAGTATTTT. It specifies CSVEEPPRDTQYF.

Written as DNA, the CDR3 is TGCAGTGCGGGGCGGGATCGCTCCTACGAGCAGTACTTC. Amino acids: CSAGRDRSYEQYF. This rearrangement joins TRBV20-1 to TRBJ2-7; a weak D match, TRBD2 (6 bases). This CDR3 comprises 13 residues. Looked up from germline, CDR1 is DFQATT and CDR2 is SNEGSKA (reference sequence). V lost 6 bases to trimming and J lost 0 bases, with 12 bases between them.

The table lists this clonotype with many counts. This chain links TRBV7-9 with TRBJ1-2; D is perhaps TRBD1 (6 bases). Deletions cut 0 bases from V and 4 bases from J, with 12 bases between. The germline V gene encodes CDR1 SEHNR and CDR2 FQNEAQ (reference sequence). The CDR3 covers 15 residues. The DNA of the CDR3 is TGTGCCAGCAGCTTAGCCGGGGCAGGGGCCTATGGCTACACCTTC. Amino acid sequence: CASSLAGAGAYGYTF.

This clonotype occurred many times. The chain carries TRBV7-2 and TRBJ2-5; 10 bases are shared with TRBD2. The CDR3 sequence is 14 residues long. CDR1 and CDR2 from the germline V gene are SGHTA and FQGNSA. With 5 bases clipped from V and 4 bases from J, the junction kept 4 bases outside the gene matches. CDR3 coding DNA: TGTGCCAGCAGCCCACCTAGCGGGGGAGAGACCCAGTACTTC. This sequence encodes CASSPPSGGETQYF.

This clonotype has at least ten counts. The chain recombines TRBV7-2 with TRBJ2-7, with 13 bases lining up with TRBD2. In germline, CDR1 is SGHTA, CDR2 FQGNSA. The V segment lost 5 bases and the J segment 2 bases; nucleotides outside the gene matches: 9. The CDR3 covers 17 residues. CDR3 loop: CASSLLLAGGRPYEQYF. CDR3 DNA sequence: TGTGCCAGCAGCCTCCTACTAGCGGGGGGGCGGCCCTACGAGCAGTACTTC.

J is TRBJ2-3 and V is TRBV10-3; tentative D call: TRBD2 (5 bases). CDR3 length equals 11 residues. Per the germline V gene, CDR1 is ENHRY and CDR2 is SYGVKD. The ends were cut back, 10 bases at V and 3 bases at J, with 8 bases in the middle. Written as DNA, the CDR3 is TGTGCCACCAGCGGTACAGATACGCAGTATTTT. Protein product: CATSGTDTQYF.

This clonotype was seen many times. The genes are TRBV7-2 and TRBJ2-7; D possibly uses TRBD1 or TRBD2 (5 bases each). The CDR3 has 16 residues. The V gene lost 8 bases and the J gene lost 0 bases, with 20 bases spanning the gap. Per germline, CDR1 SGHTA and CDR2 FQGNSA. CDR3 sequence: CASEVPSGHTSYEQYF. The DNA for the CDR3 is TGTGCCAGCGAGGTCCCCAGCGGACATACCTCCTACGAGCAGTACTTC.

This clonotype was seen many times. J is TRBJ1-5 and V is TRBV6-1; possible D gene TRBD1, 6 bases. The CDR3 consists of 20 residues. In germline, CDR1 is MNHNS, CDR2 SASEGT. V was shortened by 0 bases and J by 3 bases, with 24 bases between the two germline ends. CDR3 DNA: TGTGCCAGCAGTGAAGCGCGGGTTCGATTCAGGGGTAGTTCCAATCAGCCCCAGCATTTT. Amino acid sequence: CASSEARVRFRGSSNQPQHF.